This T cell receptor beta chain was documented in a study of PD-1 blockade in classical Hodgkin lymphoma. Study background: Nivolumab dosing for patients was 3 mg/kg, administered intravenously every 2 weeks. The study's findings and limits: Complete responders showed a baseline diversity that resembled the diversity of newly diagnosed patients. By C4D1 there was a significant rise in CD4+ TCR diversity but not in CD8+ TCR diversity.

A word on this clone: Its target is not known.

The CDR3 loop spans 16 amino acids. After removal of 3 bases from V and 6 bases from J, the junction contained 9 bases not matched to a gene. Germline CDR1 and CDR2: MNHEY and SMNVEV (reference sequence). Assay used: immunoSEQ multiplex PCR; TCRdb lists only in-frame clones, some missing. Counted here are 15,000 to 20,000 clones, more than 75% occurring once; the ten biggest clones make up roughly a sixth. All trial patients relapsed after autologous stem cell transplantation. Source: peripheral blood mononuclear cells (PBMCs), taken before the second cycle of nivolumab. This receptor was obtained from a human donor with classical Hodgkin lymphoma. This sequence joins TRBV27 and TRBJ2-2; 8 positions agree with TRBD2. CDR3 DNA sequence: TGTGCCAGCAGTTTCCTAACCCGGGGGGGCTCCGGGGAGCTGTTTTTT. This encodes CASSFLTRGGSGELFF.